This TCR beta chain was retrieved from a study of T cell responses to AZD1222 COVID-19 vaccine. The study's findings and limits: Vaccine-related CD4 TCRs covered spike, predominating at 160-218 and 743-854.

Concerning this clone itself: The antigen is not known.

Profiled with immunoSEQ multiplex PCR; TCRdb holds only in-frame clones, not every one. The table has 52,000 or so clones, more than 80% seen once. This material consisted of peripheral blood, taken on day 0 of MenACWY control vaccination. This clonotype was obtained from an adult in good health.

DNA of the CDR3: TGTGCCAGTAGTATGTTATTCGGGGAGCTGTTTTTT. Protein product: CASSMLFGELFF. The genes are TRBV19 and TRBJ2-2; D not certain. Germline loops: CDR1 LNHDA, CDR2 SQIVND (reference sequence). Trimming took 3 bases from V and 7 from J, leaving 6 bases between them. This CDR3 has 12 residues.